What follows are 7 T cell receptor beta chains derived from one specimen sequenced in a study of cytomegalovirus exposure and HLA in healthy donors. It was with 60 Vbeta and 13 Jbeta primers that the PCR ran. TCRdb keeps only in-frame clones here, not all; method: immunoSEQ multiplex PCR. The sample consists of some 140,000 clones, around four fifths of them appearing once. Sequencing used PBMCs. These receptors all come from a woman aged 50 to 60 in good health and CMV-seropositive.

The J gene is TRBJ2-3, the V gene TRBV18, with 8 bases that match TRBD1. The length of the CDR3 is 16 residues. V shed 3 bases, J shed 5 bases, and the junction held 10 bases outside the gene matches. Per germline, CDR1 KGHSH and CDR2 LQKENI. CDR3 sequence (DNA): TGTGCCAGCTCACCGACCGGACAGGGATTGGGAGATACGCAGTATTTT. It encodes CASSPTGQGLGDTQYF.

The chain links TRBV11-2 to TRBJ1-1; D gene unclear. Germline-derived CDR1 and CDR2 are SGHAT and FQNNGV. The V end lost 3 bases, the J end lost 1 base, and 3 bases lay between the germline ends. The CDR3 loop spans 12 amino acids. In nucleotides, the CDR3 is TGTGCCAGCAGCTTTCAGAACACTGAAGCTTTCTTT. It encodes CASSFQNTEAFF.

This clone has just a few counts. The rearrangement joins TRBV30 to TRBJ1-4; 9 bases are shared with TRBD1. In germline, CDR1 is GTSNPN, CDR2 SVGIG (reference sequence). The CDR3 length is 15 residues. V lost 2 bases to trimming and J lost 7 bases; unmatched junction nucleotides: 8. The CDR3: CAWSPPDRGTEKLFF. The CDR3 nucleotides are TGTGCCTGGAGTCCCCCGGACAGGGGAACTGAAAAACTGTTTTTT. Drawing the rest from reference TRBV30 and TRBJ1-4, the complete variable domain is SQTIHQWPATLVQPVGSPLSLECTVEGTSNPNLYWYRQAAGRGLQLLFYSVGIGQISSEVPQNLSASRPQDRQFILSSKKLLLSDSGFYLCAWSPPDRGTEKLFFGSGTQLSVL.

This sequence joins TRBV19 and TRBJ1-2, with a weak D call TRBD1 (5 bases). The CDR3 runs 15 residues. V was shortened by 5 bases and J by 8 bases, with 21 bases between the two germline ends. Germline V gene lookup returns CDR1 LNHDA and CDR2 SQIVND (reference sequence). The CDR3 DNA sequence: TGTGCCAGTAGTCCAACCCCCAGGGATCGATACGGCTACACCTTC. Translating it yields CASSPTPRDRYGYTF. Full variable domain (remainder filled in from reference TRBV19 and TRBJ1-2): DGGITQSPKYLFRKEGQNVTLSCEQNLNHDAMYWYRQDPGQGLRLIYYSQIVNDFQKGDIAEGYSVSREKKESFPLTVTSAQKNPTAFYLCASSPTPRDRYGYTFGSGTRLTVV.

Here the CDR3 reads CASSGTAETQYF. The CDR3, as DNA: TGTGCCAGCAGTGGGACTGCAGAGACCCAGTACTTC. This chain joins TRBV2 and TRBJ2-5; D is perhaps TRBD2 (5 bases). Germline V lookup: CDR1 SNHLY, CDR2 FYNNEI. V was pared by 4 bases and J by 4 bases, with 7 bases between. This CDR3 is built from 12 residues.

V gene TRBV2 combines with J gene TRBJ2-5; D might be TRBD2 (5 bases). CDR3 length equals 18 residues. V was trimmed by 4 bases and J by 4 bases, leaving 25 bases between them. Germline V gene lookup returns CDR1 SNHLY and CDR2 FYNNEI. The CDR3 protein is CASSARLAAFYVGETQYF. The CDR3 DNA reads TGTGCCAGCAGTGCTAGGCTAGCCGCCTTTTACGTGGGAGAGACCCAGTACTTC.

This clone has only a few counts. The chain has TRBV25-1 and TRBJ1-1; 7 nucleotides match TRBD1. Germline CDR1 is MGHDK and CDR2 is SYGVNS. The CDR3 consists of 13 residues. V gave up 10 bases and J gave up 0 bases; unmatched junction bases: 5. DNA of the CDR3: TGTGCCACCACAGACAGGGTGAACACTGAAGCTTTCTTT. Amino acid sequence: CATTDRVNTEAFF. The variable domain in full, with the rest retrieved from reference TRBV25-1 and TRBJ1-1, is EADIYQTPRYLVIGTGKKITLECSQTMGHDKMYWYQQDPGMELHLIHYSYGVNSTEKGDLSSESTVSRIRTEHFPLTLESARPSHTSQYLCATTDRVNTEAFFGQGTRLTVV.